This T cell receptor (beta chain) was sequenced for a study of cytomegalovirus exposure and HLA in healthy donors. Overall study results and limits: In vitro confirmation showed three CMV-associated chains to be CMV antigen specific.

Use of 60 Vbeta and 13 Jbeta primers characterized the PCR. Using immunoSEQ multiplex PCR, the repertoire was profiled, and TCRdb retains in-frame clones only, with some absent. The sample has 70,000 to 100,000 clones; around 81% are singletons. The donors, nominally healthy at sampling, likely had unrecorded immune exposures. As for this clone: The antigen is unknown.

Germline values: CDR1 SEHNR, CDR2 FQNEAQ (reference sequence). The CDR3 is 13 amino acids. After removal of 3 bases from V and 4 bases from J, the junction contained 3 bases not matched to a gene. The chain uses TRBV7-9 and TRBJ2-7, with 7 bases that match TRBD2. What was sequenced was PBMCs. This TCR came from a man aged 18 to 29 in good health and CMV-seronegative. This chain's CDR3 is CASSFGGGYEQYF. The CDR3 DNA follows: TGTGCCAGCAGCTTTGGGGGAGGGTACGAGCAGTACTTC. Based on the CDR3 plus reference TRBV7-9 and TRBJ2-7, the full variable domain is DTGVSQNPRHKITKRGQNVTFRCDPISEHNRLYWYRQTLGQGPEFLTYFQNEAQLEKSRLLSDRFSAERPKGSFSTLEIQRTEQGDSAMYLCASSFGGGYEQYFGPGTRLTVT.